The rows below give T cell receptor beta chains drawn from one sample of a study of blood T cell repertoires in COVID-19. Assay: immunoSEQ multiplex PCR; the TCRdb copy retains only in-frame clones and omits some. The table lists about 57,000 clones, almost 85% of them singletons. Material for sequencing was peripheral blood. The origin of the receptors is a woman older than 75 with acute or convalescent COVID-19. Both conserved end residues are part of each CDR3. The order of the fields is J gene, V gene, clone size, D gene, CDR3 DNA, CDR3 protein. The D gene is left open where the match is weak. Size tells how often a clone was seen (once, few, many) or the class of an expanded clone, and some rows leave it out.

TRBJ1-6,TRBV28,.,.,TGTGCCAGCAGTTTCCATCGGGGGTTTAATTCACCCCTCCACTTT,CASSFHRGFNSPLHF
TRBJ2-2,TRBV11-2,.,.,TGTGCCAGCAGCCCAGGGACTTTGAACACCGGGGAGCTGTTTTTT,CASSPGTLNTGELFF
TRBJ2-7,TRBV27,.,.,TGTGCCAGCAGCTCATCGTTGGGCCCCTACGAGCAGTACTTC,CASSSSLGPYEQYF
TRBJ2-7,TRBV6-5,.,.,TGTGCCAGCAGTCAGGGACTGACCAACTACGAGCAGTACTTC,CASSQGLTNYEQYF
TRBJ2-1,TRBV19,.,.,TGTGCCAGCTCTCTGGGGAGCGACTACAATGAGCAGTTCTTC,CASSLGSDYNEQFF
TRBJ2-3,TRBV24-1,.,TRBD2,TGTGCCACCAGTGAAAATAGCGGGGGGGCCAGGGGCCCAGATACGCAGTATTTT,CATSENSGGARGPDTQYF
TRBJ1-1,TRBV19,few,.,TGTGCCAGTAGTATCCCGGGGATGAACACTGAAGCTTTCTTT,CASSIPGMNTEAFF
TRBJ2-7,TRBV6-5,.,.,TGTGCCAGCGGGCAGAATTACGAGCAGTACTTC,CASGQNYEQYF
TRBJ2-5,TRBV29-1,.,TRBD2,TGCAGCGCCGGACTAGCGGGTTCTTCAGGGGAGACCCAGTACTTC,CSAGLAGSSGETQYF
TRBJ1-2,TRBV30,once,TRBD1,TGTGCCTGGAGTGTGTCCGGACAGGGGTTTGGCTACACCTTC,CAWSVSGQGFGYTF
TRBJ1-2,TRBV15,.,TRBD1,TGTGCCACCAGCAGAGGGACAGGGGGCGATCCTGGCTACACCTTC,CATSRGTGGDPGYTF
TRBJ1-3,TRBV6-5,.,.,TGTGCCAGCAGTTCTCGACGGCCGGGCTCTGGAAACACCATATATTTT,CASSSRRPGSGNTIYF
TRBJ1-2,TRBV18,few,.,TGTGCCAGCTCACCACCCCAGGTTACCTATGGCTACACCTTC,CASSPPQVTYGYTF
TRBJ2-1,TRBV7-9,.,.,TGTGCCAGCAGCCCCTGGGGGCGACGGGATGAGCAGTTCTTC,CASSPWGRRDEQFF
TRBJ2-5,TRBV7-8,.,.,TGTGCCAGCAGCTTAGACATTAACAGAGAGACCCAGTACTTC,CASSLDINRETQYF
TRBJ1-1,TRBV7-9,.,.,TGTGCCAGCAGCTTAGCGATAGTCGGACACGAAGCTTTCTTT,CASSLAIVGHEAFF
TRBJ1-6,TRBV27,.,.,TGTGCCAGCAGGGTGGGGGGAAATTCACCCCTCCACTTT,CASRVGGNSPLHF
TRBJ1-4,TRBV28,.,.,TGTGCCAGCAGTTTAATATATGAAAAACTGTTTTTT,CASSLIYEKLFF
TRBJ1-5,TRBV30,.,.,TGTGCCTGGACCCGAACCCGAGGTGCGCCCCAGCATTTT,CAWTRTRGAPQHF
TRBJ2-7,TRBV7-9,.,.,TGTGCCAGCAGCCCCCTCTACGAGCAGTACTTC,CASSPLYEQYF
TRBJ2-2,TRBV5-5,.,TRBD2,TGTGCCAGCAGGGCGGGAGCCGGGGAGCTGTTTTTT,CASRAGAGELFF
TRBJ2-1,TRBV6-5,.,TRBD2,TGTGCCAGCAGCGGGACTAGCGGGGGGAATGAGCAGTTCTTC,CASSGTSGGNEQFF
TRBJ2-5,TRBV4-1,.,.,TGCGCCAGCAGCCAAGATCCCCCTCAAGAGACCCAGTACTTC,CASSQDPPQETQYF
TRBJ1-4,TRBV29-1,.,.,TGCAGCGTTGAGGGGTTTCAGGGAACTAATGAAAAACTGTTTTTT,CSVEGFQGTNEKLFF
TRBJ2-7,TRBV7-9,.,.,TGTGCCAGCAGCCCTTTCCACACCGGGACTCCTTACGAGCAGTACTTC,CASSPFHTGTPYEQYF
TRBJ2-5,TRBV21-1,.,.,TGTGCCAGCAGCAAAGGAGGAGACAGAGACCAAGAGACCCAGTACTTC,CASSKGGDRDQETQYF